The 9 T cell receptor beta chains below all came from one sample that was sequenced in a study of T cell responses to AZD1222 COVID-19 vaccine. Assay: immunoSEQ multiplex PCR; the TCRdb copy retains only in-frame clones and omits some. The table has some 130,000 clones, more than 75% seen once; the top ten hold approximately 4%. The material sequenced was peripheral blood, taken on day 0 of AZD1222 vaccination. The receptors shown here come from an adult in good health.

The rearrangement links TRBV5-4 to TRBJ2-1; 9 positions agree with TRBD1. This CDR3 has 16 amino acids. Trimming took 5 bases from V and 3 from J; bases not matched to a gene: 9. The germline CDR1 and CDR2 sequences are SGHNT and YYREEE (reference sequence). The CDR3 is CASRAWTGDVYNEQFF. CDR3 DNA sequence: TGTGCCAGCAGGGCTTGGACAGGGGACGTCTACAATGAGCAGTTCTTC.

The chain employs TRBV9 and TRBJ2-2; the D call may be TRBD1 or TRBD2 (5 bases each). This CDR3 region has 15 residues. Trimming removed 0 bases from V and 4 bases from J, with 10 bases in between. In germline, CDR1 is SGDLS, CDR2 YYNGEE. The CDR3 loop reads CASSVGGAGTGELFF. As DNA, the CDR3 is TGTGCCAGCAGCGTAGGAGGGGCCGGCACCGGGGAGCTGTTTTTT. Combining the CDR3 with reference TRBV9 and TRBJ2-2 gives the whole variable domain DSGVTQTPKHLITATGQRVTLRCSPRSGDLSVYWYQQSLDQGLQFLIQYYNGEERAKGNILERFSAQQFPDLHSELNLSSLELGDSALYFCASSVGGAGTGELFFGEGSRLTVL.

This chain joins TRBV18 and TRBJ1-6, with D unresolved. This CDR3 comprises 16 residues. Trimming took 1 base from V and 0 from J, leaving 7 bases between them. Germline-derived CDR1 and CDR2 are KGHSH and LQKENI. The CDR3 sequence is CASSPQGISYNSPLHF. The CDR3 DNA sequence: TGTGCCAGCTCACCACAAGGAATCTCCTATAATTCACCCCTCCACTTT.

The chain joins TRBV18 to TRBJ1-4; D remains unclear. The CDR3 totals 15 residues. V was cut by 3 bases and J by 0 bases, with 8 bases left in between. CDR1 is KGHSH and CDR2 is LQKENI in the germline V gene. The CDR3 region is CASSPSVATNEKLFF. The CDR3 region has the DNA TGTGCCAGCTCACCGTCGGTTGCAACTAATGAAAAACTGTTTTTT.

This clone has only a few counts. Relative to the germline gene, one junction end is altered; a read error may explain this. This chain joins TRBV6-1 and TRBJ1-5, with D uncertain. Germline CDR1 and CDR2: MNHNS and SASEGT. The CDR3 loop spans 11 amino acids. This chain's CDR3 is CASSEISGLFF. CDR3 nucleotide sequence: TGTGCCAGCAGTGAAATCAGCGGGCTATTTTTT.

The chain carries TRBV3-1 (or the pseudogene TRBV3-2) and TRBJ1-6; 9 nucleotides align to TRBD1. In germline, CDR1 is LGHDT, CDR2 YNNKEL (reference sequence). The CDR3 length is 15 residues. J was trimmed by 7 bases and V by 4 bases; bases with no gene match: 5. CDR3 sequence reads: CASSPTGTGNSPLHF. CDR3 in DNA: TGTGCCAGCAGCCCTACCGGGACAGGGAATTCACCCCTCCACTTT.

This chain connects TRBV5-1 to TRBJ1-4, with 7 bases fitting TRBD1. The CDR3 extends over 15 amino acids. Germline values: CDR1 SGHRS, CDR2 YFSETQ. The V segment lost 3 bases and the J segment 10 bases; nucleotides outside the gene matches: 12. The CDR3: CASSSQGGEVGKLFF. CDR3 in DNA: TGCGCCAGCAGCTCCCAGGGGGGGGAAGTTGGAAAACTGTTTTTT.

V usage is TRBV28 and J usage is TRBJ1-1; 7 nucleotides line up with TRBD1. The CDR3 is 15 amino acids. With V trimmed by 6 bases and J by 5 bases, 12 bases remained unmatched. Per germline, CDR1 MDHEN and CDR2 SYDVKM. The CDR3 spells CASRASGRGETEAFF. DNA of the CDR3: TGTGCCAGCAGGGCCTCGGGCAGGGGGGAGACTGAAGCTTTCTTT.

The CDR3 nucleotides are TGTGCCTTAACTACACCGGGCTCGATGAACACTGAAGCTTTCTTT. This encodes CALTTPGSMNTEAFF. The chain has TRBV30 and TRBJ1-1; no firm D call. Looked up from germline, CDR1 is GTSNPN and CDR2 is SVGIG (reference sequence). V lost 7 bases and J lost 0, with 18 bases in between. CDR3 length: 15 residues.